Included here is one T cell receptor (beta chain) sequence, with context. The target antigen is unknown. The junction differs from germline at one of its ends, possibly a read error. The CDR3 has 11 residues. Looked up from germline, CDR1 is MNHGY and CDR2 is SAAAGT. This record belongs to a study of T cell repertoires in cytomegalovirus infection. Whole-study context: Both CMV infection and a matching HLA type were indicated by public TCR beta signatures.

General study points: It was HLA-C-restricted CMV-specific TCR beta clonotypes that dominated the response ex vivo.

TCRdb fed the reads into MiXCR, producing one record per CDR3 protein. The sample consists of roughly 350,000 distinct CDR3 sequences, roughly 34% of them appearing once. This clonotype was sampled from a human donor in good health (CMV status not recorded). Some clones in this sample may be carry-over from other donors' samples. V gene TRBV6-8 combines with J gene TRBJ2-1; perhaps TRBD1 as D (6 bases). Sequenced material: cultured PBMCs, taken from culture after CMV antigen stimulation. CDR3 nucleotides: TGTGCCAGCAGTTCACAGGGTGGTGCGGTCTTC. Residues: CASSSQGGAVF.